This TCR beta chain was sequenced for a study of blood T cell repertoires in COVID-19. Profiling relied on immunoSEQ multiplex PCR, and the TCRdb table lists in-frame clones only, not all of them. The sample consists of over 150,000 clones, roughly 85% of them appearing once. The germline CDR1 and CDR2 sequences are GTSNPN and SVGIG (reference sequence). The V end was cut by 1 base, the J end by 7 bases, with 8 bases between. The CDR3 has 13 residues. Study members were between 18 and 89 years old and lived in 25 or so US regions. Cohorts were assigned according to the clinical history that participants reported. The recovered donors of Cohort 3 showed two negative PCRs, clearance, or symptom resolution.

Sequencing input: PBMCs or T cells enriched from blood (not recorded which). J is TRBJ1-6 and V is TRBV30, with D hard to call. The clonotype comes from a young woman who had recovered from COVID-19. The chain's CDR3 is CAWSAQVNSPLHF. The CDR3 region has the DNA TGTGCCTGGAGTGCGCAGGTGAATTCACCCCTCCACTTT.